This T cell receptor beta chain stems from a study of OX40 agonist ivuxolimab in advanced cancers. In the study overall: Males comprised 75% to 90% of the group, whose mean age was about 60 years (range about 20 to 90). Partial responses were observed in three patients, of whom one had hepatocellular carcinoma and two had cutaneous melanoma.

As regards this clone: Its cognate antigen is unknown.

Whole-study results and caveats: CD4+ and CD8+ blood T cells expanded clonally by week 6 at 0.1 to 3.0 mg/kg.

Blood got drawn at baseline, again on cycle 4 day 1, and then on cycle 7 day 1. The CDR3 is 12 amino acids. The method was immunoSEQ multiplex PCR; TCRdb's version includes in-frame clones alone and lacks a portion of them. The sample lists 50,000 to 65,000 clones; approximately 89% were seen once. This specimen was CD4+ or CD8+ T cells sorted from blood, taken in a trial of the OX40 agonist ivuxolimab. This receptor was obtained from an adult with an advanced solid tumor such as melanoma, head and neck, liver or kidney cancer. V is TRBV21-1 and J is TRBJ1-1; no DNA check was done on the table's D call, TRBD1. TRBV21-1 is tagged as a pseudogene. CDR3 in DNA: TGTGCCCCCGACAGGGTAAGGACTGAAGCTTTCTTT. This sequence encodes CAPDRVRTEAFF.